This is a list of T cell receptor beta chains from one sample in a study of T cell changes during pregnancy in multiple sclerosis. Measured with immunoSEQ multiplex PCR; TCRdb has only the in-frame clones, and not every one. The data contain about 79,000 clones, over 80% of them singletons. The starting material was CD4+ T cells from peripheral blood mononuclear cells, obtained in the second trimester of pregnancy. All receptors derive from a female donor with multiple sclerosis, enrolled in a pregnancy study. CDR3s include the opening cysteine and the closing phenylalanine or tryptophan. Fields, in order: V gene, J gene, D gene, clone size, CDR3 DNA, CDR3 protein. The D gene is left open where the match is weak. Not all rows give a size; the values are once, few, many and, for expanded clones, a class.

v_gene: TRBV6-5
j_gene: TRBJ1-2
d_gene: TRBD1
abundance: -
CDR3nt: TGTGCCAGCAGTCTAAGGGGACAGGGGGTGCATGGCTACACCTTC
CDR3aa: CASSLRGQGVHGYTF

v_gene: TRBV5-1
j_gene: TRBJ1-6
d_gene: TRBD1
abundance: once
CDR3nt: TGCGCCAGCAGAATGGGACAGAATAATTCACCCCTCCACTTT
CDR3aa: CASRMGQNNSPLHF

v_gene: TRBV2
j_gene: TRBJ2-3
d_gene: -
abundance: -
CDR3nt: TGTGCCAGCATGAGAGTCTCCGCCCCAGATACGCAGTATTTT
CDR3aa: CASMRVSAPDTQYF

v_gene: TRBV5-1
j_gene: TRBJ2-2
d_gene: TRBD1
abundance: -
CDR3nt: TGCGCCAGCAGCTTGGTTCAGGGGGACACCGGGGAGCTGTTTTTT
CDR3aa: CASSLVQGDTGELFF

v_gene: TRBV7-2
j_gene: TRBJ2-1
d_gene: -
abundance: -
CDR3nt: TGTGCCAGCAGCTTGATAGGGAGAGTGTCCTACAATGAGCAGTTCTTC
CDR3aa: CASSLIGRVSYNEQFF

v_gene: TRBV10-3
j_gene: TRBJ2-7
d_gene: -
abundance: -
CDR3nt: TGTGCCATCAGTGAGTACCCCTCTAGTTACGAGCAGTACTTC
CDR3aa: CAISEYPSSYEQYF

v_gene: TRBV18
j_gene: TRBJ2-3
d_gene: TRBD2
abundance: -
CDR3nt: TGTGCCAGCTCACCAACGGCTAGCGGGGGACTCACAGATACGCAGTATTTT
CDR3aa: CASSPTASGGLTDTQYF

v_gene: TRBV7-7
j_gene: TRBJ2-7
d_gene: -
abundance: -
CDR3nt: TGTGCCAGCAGCTTAGCCCCGGGGGTCGGCGAGCAGTACTTC
CDR3aa: CASSLAPGVGEQYF

v_gene: TRBV4-1
j_gene: TRBJ2-1
d_gene: TRBD2
abundance: -
CDR3nt: TGCGCCAGCAGCCAAATCGCGGGGGGTAGGAATGAGCAGTTCTTC
CDR3aa: CASSQIAGGRNEQFF

v_gene: TRBV6-5
j_gene: TRBJ1-1
d_gene: -
abundance: -
CDR3nt: TGTGCCAGCAGCCAAACAGGGTGGGTCACTGAAGCTTTCTTT
CDR3aa: CASSQTGWVTEAFF

v_gene: TRBV7-2
j_gene: TRBJ2-4
d_gene: -
abundance: once
CDR3nt: TGTGCCAGCAGCTTAGCCGGGAAAGCCAAAAACATTCAGTACTTC
CDR3aa: CASSLAGKAKNIQYF

v_gene: TRBV15
j_gene: TRBJ2-1
d_gene: -
abundance: -
CDR3nt: TGTGCCACCAGCAGAGATTCACTAGTCATCCATGAGCAGTTCTTC
CDR3aa: CATSRDSLVIHEQFF

v_gene: TRBV4-1
j_gene: TRBJ2-2
d_gene: -
abundance: -
CDR3nt: TGCGCCAGCAGCCAAGATAGGAGGCGGCCGAACACCGGGGAGCTGTTTTTT
CDR3aa: CASSQDRRRPNTGELFF

v_gene: TRBV5-4
j_gene: TRBJ2-3
d_gene: -
abundance: -
CDR3nt: TGTGCCAGCAGCCCGGAGGGCGGGAAGATCACAGATACGCAGTATTTT
CDR3aa: CASSPEGGKITDTQYF

v_gene: TRBV10-1
j_gene: TRBJ1-1
d_gene: TRBD1
abundance: few
CDR3nt: TGCGCCAGCAGTGACCACCCCAGGACAGGCCTAATGAACACTGAAGCTTTCTTT
CDR3aa: CASSDHPRTGLMNTEAFF

v_gene: TRBV6-4
j_gene: TRBJ1-6
d_gene: -
abundance: -
CDR3nt: TGTGCCAGCAGTAGGGGCGTAAGCTCCTATAATTCACCCCTCCACTTT
CDR3aa: CASSRGVSSYNSPLHF

v_gene: TRBV7-2
j_gene: TRBJ2-7
d_gene: -
abundance: -
CDR3nt: TGTGCCAGCAGCTTTCAAGGGGGCTACGAGCAGTACTTC
CDR3aa: CASSFQGGYEQYF

v_gene: TRBV4-1
j_gene: TRBJ2-3
d_gene: TRBD1
abundance: -
CDR3nt: TGCGCCAGCAGCCCCGGAGACAGGGTGGTTGAAGATACGCAGTATTTT
CDR3aa: CASSPGDRVVEDTQYF

v_gene: TRBV28
j_gene: TRBJ1-2
d_gene: -
abundance: -
CDR3nt: TGTGCCAGCAGTTATACTCAGGGCCGCTGGGACACCTTC
CDR3aa: CASSYTQGRWDTF

v_gene: TRBV5-1
j_gene: TRBJ2-7
d_gene: -
abundance: -
CDR3nt: TGCGCCAGCAGCTTGGATTCCAGGGAATACGAGCAGTACTTC
CDR3aa: CASSLDSREYEQYF

v_gene: TRBV21-1
j_gene: TRBJ2-1
d_gene: -
abundance: -
CDR3nt: TGTGCCAGCAGCACCCCTAAGGCCTTGTCGAGGGATGAGCAGTTCTTC
CDR3aa: CASSTPKALSRDEQFF

v_gene: TRBV13
j_gene: TRBJ2-3
d_gene: TRBD1
abundance: -
CDR3nt: TGTGCCAGCGGCGGGACAGGGTGGGGGGAGAGAGATACGCAGTATTTT
CDR3aa: CASGGTGWGERDTQYF

v_gene: TRBV28
j_gene: TRBJ1-1
d_gene: TRBD1
abundance: -
CDR3nt: TGTGCCAGCCCTGTTCCAGGGGGCCGTTGGGACACTGAAGCTTTCTTT
CDR3aa: CASPVPGGRWDTEAFF

v_gene: TRBV28
j_gene: TRBJ1-6
d_gene: -
abundance: -
CDR3nt: TGTGCCAGCAGGGGCGGGAGCTCCTATAATTCACCCCTCCACTTT
CDR3aa: CASRGGSSYNSPLHF

v_gene: TRBV2
j_gene: TRBJ1-2
d_gene: TRBD1
abundance: -
CDR3nt: TGTGCCAGCAGCCCTGAGACAGGGGCTAACTATGGCTACACCTTC
CDR3aa: CASSPETGANYGYTF

v_gene: TRBV11-2
j_gene: TRBJ2-5
d_gene: -
abundance: once
CDR3nt: TGTGCCAGCAGTCATCAAGAGACCCAGTACTTC
CDR3aa: CASSHQETQYF

v_gene: TRBV6-5
j_gene: TRBJ1-3
d_gene: -
abundance: -
CDR3nt: TGTGCCAGCAGTTCCTCGCCAGGGGTTGGAAACACCATATATTTT
CDR3aa: CASSSSPGVGNTIYF

v_gene: TRBV14
j_gene: TRBJ1-1
d_gene: -
abundance: -
CDR3nt: TGTGCCAGCAGCCAACAGGGTGGTGCGACTGAAGCTTTCTTT
CDR3aa: CASSQQGGATEAFF

v_gene: TRBV6-1
j_gene: TRBJ2-7
d_gene: -
abundance: -
CDR3nt: TGTGCCAGCAGTAACATCGCAAGCTCCTACGAGCAGTACTTC
CDR3aa: CASSNIASSYEQYF

v_gene: TRBV5-8
j_gene: TRBJ2-2
d_gene: -
abundance: -
CDR3nt: TGTGCCAGCAGCTTGTGGTCCGGCACCGGGGAGCTGTTTTTT
CDR3aa: CASSLWSGTGELFF

v_gene: TRBV30
j_gene: TRBJ2-5
d_gene: -
abundance: -
CDR3nt: TGTGCCTGGAGTGCCGGCGGGCGGAGCCAAGAGACCCAGTACTTC
CDR3aa: CAWSAGGRSQETQYF

v_gene: TRBV10-1
j_gene: TRBJ2-5
d_gene: TRBD2
abundance: -
CDR3nt: TGCGCCAGCAGTAAGGGACTAGCGGATGAAGAGACCCAGTACTTC
CDR3aa: CASSKGLADEETQYF

v_gene: TRBV5-1
j_gene: TRBJ2-1
d_gene: -
abundance: once
CDR3nt: TGCGCCAGCAGCTCCCCCGACGGGGTGGACAATGAGCAGTTCTTC
CDR3aa: CASSSPDGVDNEQFF

v_gene: TRBV27
j_gene: TRBJ1-2
d_gene: -
abundance: -
CDR3nt: TGTGCCAGCAGTTCCCCCGGGAACTATGGCTACACCTTC
CDR3aa: CASSSPGNYGYTF

v_gene: TRBV1
j_gene: TRBJ2-7
d_gene: -
abundance: -
CDR3nt: TGCACCAGCAGCCAAGTCGGACCTCTAGCGGACTACGAGCAGTACTTC
CDR3aa: CTSSQVGPLADYEQYF

v_gene: TRBV12-1
j_gene: TRBJ2-1
d_gene: -
abundance: -
CDR3nt: TGTGCCAGCAGCCCTACAGGGATCGGTGAGCAGTTCTTC
CDR3aa: CASSPTGIGEQFF

v_gene: TRBV30
j_gene: TRBJ1-1
d_gene: -
abundance: -
CDR3nt: TGTGCCTGGAGCACGGGAAGGAAATCGAACACTGAAGCTTTCTTT
CDR3aa: CAWSTGRKSNTEAFF

v_gene: TRBV7-2
j_gene: TRBJ2-7
d_gene: -
abundance: -
CDR3nt: TGTGCCAGCGGGGGCTTTTACGAGCAGTACTTC
CDR3aa: CASGGFYEQYF

v_gene: TRBV5-1
j_gene: TRBJ2-4
d_gene: TRBD2
abundance: -
CDR3nt: TGCGCCAGCAGCTTGGTTATGTCTAGCGGGATTCAAGTGGGGTCAGCCAAAAACATTCAGTACTTC
CDR3aa: CASSLVMSSGIQVGSAKNIQYF

v_gene: TRBV9
j_gene: TRBJ2-1
d_gene: TRBD2
abundance: -
CDR3nt: TGTGCCAGCAGCGTAGCCGGTCTAGCGGGGCTCAGCTACAATGAGCAGTTCTTC
CDR3aa: CASSVAGLAGLSYNEQFF

v_gene: TRBV27
j_gene: TRBJ1-1
d_gene: -
abundance: -
CDR3nt: TGTGCCAGCAAATCAGGGAACACTGAAGCTTTCTTT
CDR3aa: CASKSGNTEAFF

v_gene: TRBV5-1
j_gene: TRBJ1-4
d_gene: TRBD1
abundance: -
CDR3nt: TGCGCCAGCAGCCCAGGGACAGGGCAACCTAATGAAAAACTGTTTTTT
CDR3aa: CASSPGTGQPNEKLFF

v_gene: TRBV9
j_gene: TRBJ2-5
d_gene: TRBD1
abundance: -
CDR3nt: TGTGCCAGCAGTGCCGGACAGGGCCAAGAGACCCAGTACTTC
CDR3aa: CASSAGQGQETQYF

v_gene: TRBV7-2
j_gene: TRBJ1-6
d_gene: TRBD1
abundance: -
CDR3nt: TGTGCCAGCAGACCGGACAGGGGCCTGTCACCCCTCCACTTT
CDR3aa: CASRPDRGLSPLHF

v_gene: TRBV7-9
j_gene: TRBJ2-3
d_gene: -
abundance: -
CDR3nt: TGTGCCAGCAGCCCCTTCGCAGATACGCAGTATTTT
CDR3aa: CASSPFADTQYF

v_gene: TRBV21-1
j_gene: TRBJ1-1
d_gene: -
abundance: -
CDR3nt: TGTGCCAGCAGCACTGGCTCAGGGTTCCCGGAAGCTTTCTTT
CDR3aa: CASSTGSGFPEAFF

v_gene: TRBV27
j_gene: TRBJ2-7
d_gene: TRBD2
abundance: -
CDR3nt: TGTGCCAGCAGCGGACTAGCGGGACTCTACGAGCAGTACTTC
CDR3aa: CASSGLAGLYEQYF

v_gene: TRBV19
j_gene: TRBJ1-1
d_gene: TRBD1
abundance: -
CDR3nt: TGTGCCAGTAGCGTGGGACAGGTAGTCACTGAAGCTTTCTTT
CDR3aa: CASSVGQVVTEAFF

v_gene: TRBV28
j_gene: TRBJ2-5
d_gene: TRBD1
abundance: -
CDR3nt: TGTGCCAGCAGTTTAACAGGGGGGAAGACCCAGTACTTC
CDR3aa: CASSLTGGKTQYF

v_gene: TRBV6-6
j_gene: TRBJ1-1
d_gene: -
abundance: -
CDR3nt: TGTGCCAGTGGGAGGAGTTGGACTGAAGCTTTCTTT
CDR3aa: CASGRSWTEAFF

v_gene: TRBV29-1
j_gene: TRBJ2-7
d_gene: TRBD1
abundance: few
CDR3nt: TGCAGCGTTGACCAGGACAGGGAGTGTTGTTTAAGCTACGAGCAGTACTTC
CDR3aa: CSVDQDRECCLSYEQYF

v_gene: TRBV7-3
j_gene: TRBJ1-2
d_gene: -
abundance: -
CDR3nt: TGTGCCAGCAGCTTACAGATCTACTATGGCTACACCTTC
CDR3aa: CASSLQIYYGYTF

v_gene: TRBV11-3
j_gene: TRBJ2-7
d_gene: TRBD2
abundance: -
CDR3nt: TGTGCCAGCAGCTTAGTATCTTTGTCTAGCGGGGTGTACGAGCAGTACTTC
CDR3aa: CASSLVSLSSGVYEQYF

v_gene: TRBV6-1
j_gene: TRBJ1-5
d_gene: -
abundance: -
CDR3nt: TGTGCCAGCAGTGAAAAGTACATCTATCAGCCCCAGCATTTT
CDR3aa: CASSEKYIYQPQHF

v_gene: TRBV6-1
j_gene: TRBJ1-5
d_gene: -
abundance: -
CDR3nt: TGTGCCAGCAAGAGGGGGAGGGATCAGCCCCAGCATTTT
CDR3aa: CASKRGRDQPQHF